Each of the 7 T cell receptor beta chains below was sequenced from the same sample in a study of T cells after yellow fever vaccination. One entry per CDR3 protein, called by TCRdb with MiXCR from the 5' RACE reads. The table has hundreds of thousands of distinct CDR3 sequences, approximately 18% seen once. Specimen: PBMCs, collected before the yellow fever booster vaccination. The origin of the receptors is a man aged 18 to 30 who received the YFV17D yellow fever vaccine.

The genes are TRBV5-6 and TRBJ1-5; unclear D gene. This CDR3 has 16 amino acids. Trimming stripped 0 bases from V and 3 bases from J, with 13 bases between. Germline V gene sequence: CDR1 SGHDT, CDR2 YYEEEE. This chain's CDR3 is CASSLGTAAFNQPQHF. CDR3 in DNA: TGTGCCAGCAGCTTGGGCACCGCAGCATTCAATCAGCCCCAGCATTTT.

This chain joins TRBV5-1 and TRBJ2-3, with 13 bases identical to TRBD2. This CDR3 contains 17 residues. CDR1 is SGHRS, CDR2 YFSETQ, per germline. V lost 2 bases and J lost 0; bases outside the gene matches: 3. In DNA, the CDR3 is TGCGCCAGCAGCTTACCGGGACTAGCGGGGAGCACAGATACGCAGTATTTT. Its translation: CASSLPGLAGSTDTQYF.

The chain uses TRBV6-5 and TRBJ1-6, with D perhaps matching TRBD1 (5 bases). CDR1 and CDR2 from the germline V gene are MNHEY and SVGAGI. Trimming removed 0 bases from V and 0 bases from J, with 12 bases in between. The CDR3 is 18 amino acids. The CDR3 loop reads CASSYSGDQGSYNSPLHF. DNA of the CDR3: TGTGCCAGCAGTTACTCCGGAGATCAGGGCTCCTATAATTCACCCCTCCACTTT.

The table lists this clonotype with many counts. The junction departs from germline at one end; a sequencing error may be responsible. The chain combines TRBV4-3 with TRBJ1-6; no reliable D call. The CDR3 is 19 residues long. CDR1 and CDR2 (germline): LGHNA, YSLEER. The CDR3 region has the DNA TGCGCCAGCAGCCAAGATACCGCCTCCGGTGGGTCCTTTAATTCACCCCTCCACTTT. Its translation is CASSQDTASGGSFNSPLHF.

This clonotype was seen at least ten times. The chain is built from TRBV20-1 and TRBJ1-1, with D tentatively TRBD1 (6 bases). V shed 4 bases and J shed 1 base, with 13 bases lying between them. This CDR3 is 14 amino acids long. Germline CDR1 and CDR2: DFQATT and SNEGSKA (reference sequence). The CDR3 bases are TGCAGTGCTATCAGACAGGACACGAACACTGAAGCTTTCTTT. Its translation is CSAIRQDTNTEAFF.

The chain combines TRBV12-3 or TRBV12-4 with TRBJ1-5, with D hard to call. The CDR3 contains 12 residues. V lost 5 bases and J lost 5, with 7 bases in between. CDR3 sequence reads: CASSREYQPQHF. Here the CDR3 DNA reads TGTGCCAGCAGTCGTGAGTATCAGCCCCAGCATTTT.

A few counts support this clonotype. This chain links TRBV18 with TRBJ2-1; 7 bases fit TRBD2. Germline lookup yields CDR1 KGHSH and CDR2 LQKENI. The ends lost 4 bases at V and 3 bases at J; junction bases unmatched: 12. The CDR3 contains 17 residues. Here the CDR3 DNA reads TGTGCCAGCTCACGGGGAGCGGGGTCCGGTTACTACAATGAGCAGTTCTTC. Translating gives CASSRGAGSGYYNEQFF.